The source of this T cell receptor beta chain is a study of graft-versus-host responses after intestinal transplantation. On this clone: The antigen remains unidentified.

TCRdb's table, derived via immunoSEQ multiplex PCR, lists solely in-frame clones and lacks some. The sample contains about 83,000 clones, around nine tenths of which appear only once. The sample in question was unstimulated CD4+ T cells sorted from spleen or lymph node cells, obtained before intestinal transplant. This sequence originates from a human donor who received an intestinal transplant.

In DNA form, the CDR3 reads TGTGCCAGCAGCCAAGCTGATAGCGGGGTCTACAATGAGCAGTTCTTC. It yields the protein CASSQADSGVYNEQFF. V and J are TRBV4-2 and TRBJ2-1; 8 nucleotides line up with TRBD2. J lost 3 bases, V lost 1 base, and 5 bases had no gene match. CDR1 and CDR2 (germline): LGHNA, YNFKEQ. The CDR3 spans 16 residues.